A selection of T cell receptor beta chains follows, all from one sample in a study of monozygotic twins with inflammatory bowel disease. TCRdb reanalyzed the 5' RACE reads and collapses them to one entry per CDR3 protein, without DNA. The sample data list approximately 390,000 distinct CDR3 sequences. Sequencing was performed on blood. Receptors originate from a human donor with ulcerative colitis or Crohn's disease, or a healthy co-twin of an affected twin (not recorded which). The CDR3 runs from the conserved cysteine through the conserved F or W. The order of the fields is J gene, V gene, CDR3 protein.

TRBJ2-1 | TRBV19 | CASSRGDGNEQFF
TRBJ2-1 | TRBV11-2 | CASSPEWGASPRGSNEQFF
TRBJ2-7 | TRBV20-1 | CSASWGQGSHEQYF
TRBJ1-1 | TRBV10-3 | CAISESHLNTEAFF
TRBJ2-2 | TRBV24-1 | CATARGGPNTGELFF
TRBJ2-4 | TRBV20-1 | CSDRSGAKNIQYF
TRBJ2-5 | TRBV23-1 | CASSQGQKQETQYF
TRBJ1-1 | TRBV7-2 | CASSLMDRANTEAFF
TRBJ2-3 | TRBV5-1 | CASSETKSTDTQYF
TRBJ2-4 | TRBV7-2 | CASSLGASLAKNIQYF
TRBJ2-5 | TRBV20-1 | CSATSGSGQETQYF
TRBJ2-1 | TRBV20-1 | CSAPRAGTSSAEQFF
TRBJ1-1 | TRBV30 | CAWSPPLGGTEAFF
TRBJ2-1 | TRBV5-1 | CASSPGQNKYNEQFF
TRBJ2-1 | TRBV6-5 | CASSFPGTRGNEQFF
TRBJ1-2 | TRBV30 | CAWSAPGQFRGYTF
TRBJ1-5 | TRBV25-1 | CASSTEGAGQPQHF
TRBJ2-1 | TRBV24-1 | CATSDPRTGGDEQFF
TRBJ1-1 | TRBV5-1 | CASSLVARQPNTEAFF
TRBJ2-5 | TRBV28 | CASSSLGRGSERF
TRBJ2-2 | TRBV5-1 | CASSFPGFDTGELFF
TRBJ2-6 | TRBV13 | CASSLGEGAGANVLTF
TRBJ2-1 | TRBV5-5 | CASSSQTYRGNEQFF
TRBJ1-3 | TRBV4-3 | CASSQVSLGSGNTIYF
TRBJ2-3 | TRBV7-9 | CASKGSSTDTQYF
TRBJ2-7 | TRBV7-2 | CASSLSEEQVEQYF
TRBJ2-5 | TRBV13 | CASSPWTGIETQYF
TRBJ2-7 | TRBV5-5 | CASSLVLAGTITYEQYF
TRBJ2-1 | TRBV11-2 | CASSPFRRAGGLYNEQFF
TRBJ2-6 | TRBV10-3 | CAISDSPRTSGLLSGANVLTF
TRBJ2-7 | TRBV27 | CASSFNGNYEQYF
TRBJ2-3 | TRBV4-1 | CASSQGAARGGTDTQYF
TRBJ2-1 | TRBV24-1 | CATSDGGPTYNEQFF
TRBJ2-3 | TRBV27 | CASSTRASTDTQYF
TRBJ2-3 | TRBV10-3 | CAISEMTGPTDTQYF
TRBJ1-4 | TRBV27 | CASKGGSGGLNEKLFF
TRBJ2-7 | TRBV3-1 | CASSQVGWLPYEQYF
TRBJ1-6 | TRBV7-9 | CASSSRDSYNSPLHF
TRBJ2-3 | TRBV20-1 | CSARVTGRDTQYF
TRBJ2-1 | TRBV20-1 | CSASGGEGEQFF
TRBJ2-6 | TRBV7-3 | CASSPDRDNVLTF
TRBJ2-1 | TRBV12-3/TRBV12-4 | CASSRLLADPYNEQFF